Below, 27 T cell receptor beta chains from the same sample are listed, as sequenced in a study of OX40 agonist ivuxolimab in advanced cancers. The repertoire was sequenced with immunoSEQ multiplex PCR; TCRdb's copy has only in-frame clones and lacks some. The sample holds roughly 97,000 clones; roughly 90% are singletons and the top ten take more than 5.5%. Sequencing used CD4+ or CD8+ T cells sorted from blood, obtained in a trial of the OX40 agonist ivuxolimab. These receptors were obtained from an adult with an advanced solid tumor such as melanoma, head and neck, liver or kidney cancer.

V usage is TRBV7-9 and J usage is TRBJ2-3, with unresolved D. Trimming cost V 3 bases and J 0 bases, with 13 bases left between them. This CDR3 spans 16 amino acids. Germline CDR1 SEHNR, CDR2 FQNEAQ (reference sequence). CDR3 loop: CASSFYQEISTDTQYF. CDR3 bases: TGTGCCAGCAGCTTTTATCAGGAGATTAGCACAGATACGCAGTATTTT.

DNA for the CDR3: TGTGCCAGCAGTCAAGACAGGTCTATCTACAATGAGCAGTTCTTC. As protein: CASSQDRSIYNEQFF. The chain links TRBV2 to TRBJ2-1; D is perhaps TRBD1 (6 bases). CDR1 is SNHLY and CDR2 is FYNNEI in the germline V gene. Deletions cut 5 bases from V and 3 bases from J, with 14 bases between. The CDR3 runs to 15 residues.

The chain uses TRBV4-3 and TRBJ2-3; no clear D gene. CDR3 size: 14 residues. Trimming pared 0 bases from V and 4 bases from J, leaving 8 bases between. Looked up from germline, CDR1 is LGHNA and CDR2 is YSLEER. CDR3 residues: CASSQDGIADTQYF. The CDR3 nucleotides read TGCGCCAGCAGCCAAGATGGGATAGCAGATACGCAGTATTTT.

The chain employs TRBV19 and TRBJ2-6; D ambiguous. Germline values: CDR1 LNHDA, CDR2 SQIVND (reference sequence). This CDR3 contains 15 residues. The CDR3 sequence is CTALERLTGANVLTF. In DNA form, the CDR3 reads TGTACCGCCTTGGAGCGTCTGACTGGGGCCAACGTCCTGACTTTC. Full variable domain (missing parts from reference TRBV19 and TRBJ2-6): DGGITQSPKYLFRKEGQNVTLSCEQNLNHDAMYWYRQDPGQGLRLIYYSQIVNDFQKGDIAEGYSVSREKKESFPLTVTSAQKNPTAFYLCTALERLTGANVLTFGAGSRLTVL.

This clone was observed a handful of times. V is TRBV10-3 and J is TRBJ2-5; possibly TRBD2 for D (6 bases). The germline V and J ends were trimmed by 2 bases and 2 bases, with 15 bases remaining between them. The CDR3 is 16 residues long. Germline V gene data show CDR1 as ENHRY and CDR2 as SYGVKD. Here the CDR3 DNA reads TGTGCCATCAGTGAGAGACTAGGTGGAGGGCAAGAGACCCAGTACTTC. Translation gives CAISERLGGGQETQYF.

This clone was counted once. The chain links TRBV7-3 to TRBJ2-3; D ambiguous. Germline assignment: CDR1 SGHTA and CDR2 FQGTGA. V lost 3 bases to trimming and J lost 2 bases, with 9 bases between them. CDR3 size: 14 residues. The CDR3 loop reads CASSFLPSTDTQYF. The CDR3 bases are TGTGCCAGCAGCTTCCTTCCCTCCACAGATACGCAGTATTTT.

This chain connects TRBV6-5 to TRBJ2-7, with 9 bases matching TRBD1. The CDR3 sequence is 15 residues long. Germline values: CDR1 MNHEY, CDR2 SVGAGI. V trimming: 2 bases; J trimming: 4 bases; junction bases outside the gene matches: 6. The CDR3 bases are TGTGCCAGCAGTTACCCACCGGGACAGGGATACGAGCAGTACTTC. Its translation is CASSYPPGQGYEQYF.

The chain employs TRBV4-1 and TRBJ1-6; maybe TRBD1 (6 bases). Trimming took 4 bases from V and 5 from J, leaving 12 bases between them. The CDR3 is 15 residues long. CDR1 and CDR2 from the germline V gene are MGHRA and YSYEKL. CDR3 in DNA: TGCGCCAGCAGCCGAACAGGGATCGATAATTCACCCCTCCACTTT. Translated: CASSRTGIDNSPLHF.

J is TRBJ2-7 and V is TRBV18; 9 bases are a match to TRBD1. This CDR3 spans 15 amino acids. V gave up 3 bases and J gave up 3 bases; unmatched junction bases: 6. CDR1 is KGHSH, CDR2 LQKENI, per germline. CDR3 nucleotides: TGTGCCAGCTCACCCGAGCCGGGACAGGGCTACGAGCAGTACTTC. It is translated as CASSPEPGQGYEQYF. Supplemented by reference TRBV18 and TRBJ2-7, the full variable domain reads NAGVMQNPRHLVRRRGQEARLRCSPMKGHSHVYWYRQLPEEGLKFMVYLQKENIIDESGMPKERFSAEFPKEGPSILRIQQVVRGDSAAYFCASSPEPGQGYEQYFGPGTRLTVT.

The chain is built from TRBV19 and TRBJ1-4, with D unclear. This CDR3 region has 14 residues. CDR1 and CDR2 from the germline V gene are LNHDA and SQIVND (reference sequence). V gave up 8 bases and J gave up 0 bases, with 10 bases separating them. CDR3 nucleotide sequence: TGTGCCAGTCAACCGCAGGCAACTAATGAAAAACTGTTTTTT. Its protein is CASQPQATNEKLFF.

CDR3 nucleotide sequence: TGTGCCAGCAGCGTAGGGCTAGCAGTGGAGACCCAGTACTTC. Encoded protein: CASSVGLAVETQYF. This rearrangement joins TRBV9 to TRBJ2-5; weak D call: TRBD2 (5 bases). CDR1 is SGDLS, CDR2 YYNGEE, per germline. This CDR3 has 14 amino acids. V was pared by 0 bases and J by 5 bases, with 11 bases between.

This chain joins TRBV6-5 and TRBJ1-2, with 7 positions matching TRBD1. Germline V gene data show CDR1 as MNHEY and CDR2 as SVGAGI. CDR3 length: 13 residues. J was trimmed by 6 bases and V by 7 bases; bases with no gene match: 8. The CDR3, as DNA: TGTGCCAGCACCCCGGTGACAGGGAATGGCTACACCTTC. Amino acids: CASTPVTGNGYTF.

The V and J genes are TRBV18 and TRBJ1-1; D is ambiguous. Germline CDR1 is KGHSH and CDR2 is LQKENI. Trimming stripped 3 bases from V and 1 base from J, with 6 bases between. CDR3 size: 13 residues. The CDR3 nucleotides read TGTGCCAGCTCACCGTCACAGAACACTGAAGCTTTCTTT. It yields the protein CASSPSQNTEAFF.

This chain connects TRBV6-5 to TRBJ1-2; D is perhaps TRBD1 (5 bases). Trimming took off 2 bases at V and 8 bases at J, with 9 bases between the two ends. The CDR3 runs to 12 residues. Germline V gene lookup returns CDR1 MNHEY and CDR2 SVGAGI. The CDR3 DNA sequence: TGTGCCAGCAGTTACCTTCAGGGAGGCTACACCTTC. Encoded protein: CASSYLQGGYTF.

This chain's CDR3 is CASSVRALINQPQHF. The CDR3 DNA sequence: TGTGCCAGCAGTGTCCGGGCCCTTATCAATCAGCCCCAGCATTTT. This rearrangement joins TRBV27 to TRBJ1-5; D is uncertain. V lost 5 bases to trimming and J lost 3 bases, with 14 bases between them. Per the germline V gene, CDR1 is MNHEY and CDR2 is SMNVEV (reference sequence). CDR3 length: 15 residues.

The chain uses TRBV18 and TRBJ2-6; 9 bases line up with TRBD1. The V segment lost 3 bases and the J segment 2 bases; nucleotides outside the gene matches: 8. Germline CDR1 reads KGHSH; CDR2 reads LQKENI. There are 18 residues in the CDR3. The CDR3 DNA is TGTGCCAGCTCACCCCGGACAGGGGCCCTCACTGGGGCCAACGTCCTGACTTTC. The encoded protein is CASSPRTGALTGANVLTF.

The table lists this clone with a count of one. The chain employs TRBV15 and TRBJ1-5; 9 bases agree with TRBD1. From germline, CDR1 is LNHNV and CDR2 YYDKDF (reference sequence). V lost 0 bases and J lost 4; bases outside the gene matches: 4. The CDR3 contains 16 residues. This CDR3 is CATSRDTGGWNQPQHF. For the CDR3, the DNA is TGTGCCACCAGCAGAGATACAGGGGGCTGGAATCAGCCCCAGCATTTT.

The chain joins TRBV6-1 to TRBJ2-7; 8 bases align to TRBD1. V lost 2 bases, J lost 5 bases, and 2 bases stayed unmatched. CDR1 and CDR2 (germline): MNHNS, SASEGT. The CDR3 consists of 13 residues. DNA for the CDR3: TGTGCCAGCAGTGAAAAGGACAGGGACGAGCAGTACTTC. Its protein product is CASSEKDRDEQYF.

The chain uses TRBV7-2 and TRBJ1-1; no firm D call. V was clipped by 1 base and J by 8 bases, with 11 bases between them. The CDR3 is 13 amino acids. The germline V gene has CDR1 SGHTA and CDR2 FQGNSA. CDR3 bases: TGTGCCAGCAGCTTAGTGGTATTGGGGGAAGCTTTCTTT. Its protein product is CASSLVVLGEAFF.

The count of this clone is one. Relative to the germline gene, one junction end is altered; a read error may explain this. J is TRBJ1-2 and V is TRBV20-1; 7 bases align to TRBD1. The CDR3 is 11 amino acids. Germline assignment: CDR1 DFQATT and CDR2 SNEGSKA (reference sequence). CDR3 loop: CSARQGYSYTF. DNA for the CDR3: TGCAGTGCGAGACAGGGCTATAGCTACACCTTC.

V is TRBV11-3 and J is TRBJ1-3; possible D gene TRBD1, 5 bases. Per germline, CDR1 SGHNT and CDR2 YENEEA. This CDR3 is 14 amino acids long. V lost 1 base and J 3 bases, leaving 7 bases between the germline ends. CDR3 nucleotides: TGTGCCAGCAGCTTAGCCGGGGGTGGAAACACCATATATTTT. It encodes CASSLAGGGNTIYF.

The chain combines TRBV4-2 with TRBJ2-2; D possibly corresponds to TRBD1 (6 bases). This CDR3 contains 14 residues. Germline-derived CDR1 and CDR2 are LGHNA and YNFKEQ. V gave up 2 bases and J gave up 8 bases, with 12 bases separating them. The CDR3 loop reads CASSQRNRVGELFF. The CDR3 DNA reads TGTGCCAGCAGCCAACGCAACAGGGTGGGGGAGCTGTTTTTT.

This clone came up a few times. The rearrangement links TRBV7-9 to TRBJ1-1; 7 nucleotides agree with TRBD1. Germline CDR1 reads SEHNR; CDR2 reads FQNEAQ (reference sequence). With 5 bases clipped from V and 0 bases from J, the junction kept 18 bases outside the gene matches. This CDR3 contains 19 residues. In DNA, the CDR3 is TGTGCCAGCAGCCGACCAAACAGGGGAAAACTCCTATTGAACACTGAAGCTTTCTTT. Protein: CASSRPNRGKLLLNTEAFF.

A single count supports this clone. The chain has TRBV7-8 and TRBJ1-3; 12 nucleotides agree with TRBD1. This CDR3 spans 18 amino acids. Germline assignment: CDR1 SGHVS and CDR2 FQNEAQ. Unmatched junction bases numbered 8, after V lost 1 base and J lost 4 bases. CDR3 loop: CASSLGPGQGARGNTIYF. The CDR3 DNA is TGTGCCAGCAGCTTAGGGCCGGGACAGGGGGCGCGCGGAAACACCATATATTTT.

This clone showed up just a few times. The CDR3 coding sequence is TGTGCCAGCAGCTTAACGGGCGGGAGAGTCATTCAGTACTTC. This sequence encodes CASSLTGGRVIQYF. The chain carries TRBV7-2 and TRBJ2-4; 7 bases are shared with TRBD2. V shed 2 bases, J shed 9 bases, and the junction held 7 bases outside the gene matches. The CDR3 is 14 residues long. Per germline, CDR1 SGHTA and CDR2 FQGNSA.

This clone was observed a few times. The chain combines TRBV6-1 with TRBJ2-7; tentative D call: TRBD1 (6 bases). Germline lookup yields CDR1 MNHNS and CDR2 SASEGT. The CDR3 loop spans 14 amino acids. The V end was cut by 6 bases, the J end by 2 bases, with 14 bases between. The CDR3 sequence is CASREDSPTYEQYF. The CDR3 DNA reads as TGTGCCAGCAGAGAGGACAGCCCCACCTACGAGCAGTACTTC.

The chain is built from TRBV29-1 and TRBJ2-7; tentatively, D is TRBD1 (6 bases). Trimming shortened V by 5 bases and J by 4 bases, and 12 bases separated the two germline ends. This CDR3 region has 12 residues. Germline CDR1 SQVTM, CDR2 ANQGSEA. The CDR3 DNA sequence: TGCAGCGTTAAGGGGGATAGGTACGAGCAGTACTTC. Protein sequence: CSVKGDRYEQYF.